This TCR beta chain was observed in a study of cytomegalovirus exposure and HLA in healthy donors (dated by TCRdb to between 2016 and 2019). Background for the entire study: An earlier analysis of about 530 of the donors reported over 250 Gb of sequence data and 95 million to 130 million unique TCR beta sequences obtained from around 190 million T cells. The study was designed to test whether signatures of past pathogen exposure could be identified by cataloging public T cell receptors. Among 398 genotyped donors of the cohort, an average of about 240,000 unique TCR beta nucleotide sequences were sequenced per donor, around 20% of them non-productive. Several DR-DQ haplotypes were treated as single units for association and clustering because of strong linkage in the cohort. Genome-wide SNP genotypes for about three fifths of the roughly 670 donors were used in a later genetic analysis, which treated that subset as a discovery cohort. Every repertoire in the discovery cohort had been generated on one and the same sequencing platform. An earlier analysis of approximately 630 of the donors applied high-throughput TCR beta sequencing to assess whether each TCR beta V gene segment acted as functional or pseudogenic. Using immunosequencing, the study profiled T cell repertoires from about 650 subjects and related those repertoires to cytomegalovirus serostatus. In addition to the first cohort of 666 subjects, a separate validation cohort of 120 different subjects was used. Rather than drawing on any new phenotypic data, the later analysis identified candidate immune exposures from TCR beta sequences and the way those sequences occurred across donors. Among the 398 genotyped donors, approximately 82% belonged to the genetic ancestry cluster associated with self-reported Caucasian donors. An early release covering roughly 580 HLA-typed donors comprised about 300 gigabases of sequencing data and 85 million or so unique TCR sequences. HLA typing included class I and class II loci at four-digit resolution. Typing coverage varied by locus: roughly 620-640 donors for A, B, C, DRB1 and DQB1; roughly 500 for DQA1; 600 to 610 for DPA1; roughly 450 for DPB1. High-throughput TCR immunosequencing, statistical association of individual TCRs with disease status, and machine learning were combined to predict cytomegalovirus infection status. Alongside the repertoire data, information on donor age, sex, ethnicity and CMV serostatus was compiled. In a later analysis, previously published TCR beta repertoires from 550 to 750 donors were re-analyzed and high-resolution HLA genotyping was added so that TCR occurrence patterns could be studied.

Deletion took 3 bases off V and 5 bases off J, with a span of 16 bases between the germline ends. CDR1 LNHDA and CDR2 SQIVND are derived from the germline V gene (reference sequence). Its CDR3 holds 15 amino acids, cysteine through phenylalanine. Left in the record is the CDR3 DNA by itself, 45 bases read in frame from the first base. On this clone itself: The antigen it recognizes is unknown. Base qualities are missing; no much larger clone stands one base away.

Study-wide findings and limitations: In a later analysis, 16,951 TCR beta sequences were associated with specific HLA alleles at a false discovery rate of 0.05. A cluster of highly shared sequence variants was judged likely to represent a technical artifact of the sequencing pipeline. According to a later analysis, TCR association rates differed among HLA loci, with DRB1 alleles showing the most associated TCRs and HLA-C alleles showing the fewest. In a later analysis, most CMV-associated TCR beta chains were found to appear HLA-restricted, with HLA associations seemingly driven largely by CMV exposure. V-gene and J-gene trimming of TCR beta chains was associated with a missense DCLRE1C variant in a later genetic analysis, and the association was replicated in an independent cohort. The earlier analysis of 587 of the donors excluded approximately 15 rarely observed V segments, including chromosome 9 orphons, because counts were too low. Because HLA typing was missing for some donors at each locus, association tests included only the typed subset. Assigning TCR associations to individual alleles was difficult when HLA alleles, especially DR and DQ, strongly co-occurred. A total of fewer than 200 TCR beta chains were listed by the study as associated with cytomegalovirus. In both the original and validation cohorts, the classifier was reported to diagnose cytomegalovirus status with high specificity and sensitivity. A few of the identified cytomegalovirus-associated TCR beta chains were confirmed in vitro to be specific for cytomegalovirus antigens. In a later analysis, several top co-occurrence clusters were reported to appear linked to parvovirus B19, influenza, CMV and Epstein-Barr virus. An earlier analysis of around 500 of the donors showed that most TCR beta V segments appeared in productive rearrangements either about 90% or about 30% of the time, which broadly matched IMGT annotations. Because the 87-base-pair reads could not distinguish some IMGT-functional V segments, including TRBV6-2 and TRBV6-3, those segments were excluded. The presence/absence analyses assumed that sequencing depth was roughly uniform across donors, and that assumption may not be true. Linkage disequilibrium might explain the correlated functional status among segregating V segments, but an unknown experimental factor could not be excluded. Most TCR sequences were seen in very few donors, while some public TCRs were found in many individuals. In a later genetic analysis, fewer N-insertions in productive TCRs were reported among donors in an Asian-associated ancestry cluster than the roughly 700-donor mean. The authors suggested that the approach could potentially be extended to other disease states and immunological phenotypes. For the cohort, immune exposure information was limited to CMV serostatus. Only TCR beta chains were sequenced in this cohort, and the absence of alpha or paired-chain data limited detectable features. A further reported finding was that TCR beta sequences accurately predicted the HLA-A and HLA-B alleles for most subjects in the first cohort. In a later analysis, HLA-associated TCR beta chains showed more clonal expansion and lower generation probabilities than non-associated chains that were equally common.

Receptor amplification or capture employed the immunoSEQ multiplex PCR assay. For the multiplex PCR, a mixture combining 60 forward primers for TCR Vbeta segments and 13 reverse primers for TCR Jbeta segments was used. Amplification of the CDR3 region of rearranged TCR beta genes was performed with a multiplex PCR assay on genomic DNA. On the Illumina HiSeq System, the amplified TCR beta libraries were sequenced as 87-base-pair reads. The paper's processing steps were these. A later analysis counted some 74 million unique TCR beta chains across the 666 repertoires, and about 10 million of these chains were shared by at least two donors. Raw reads were error-corrected and collapsed into unique sequences with a nearest-neighbor algorithm that merged closely related sequences to remove PCR and sequencing errors. To assign V, D and J gene segments, CDR3 sequences were aligned to IMGT reference sequences. For a sequence to be retained, a match of at least six nucleotides to both a V gene segment and a J gene segment was required. A rearrangement counted as productive if the CDR3 had no stop codons and remained in frame with V and J, and every other rearrangement counted as non-productive. CDR3 was defined by IMGT convention, running from the second conserved V-encoded cysteine to the conserved J-encoded phenylalanine. The earlier analysis of about 530 of the donors excluded any sequence lacking an unambiguous match to a single V gene segment. In an earlier analysis of approximately 550 of the donors, V segments were called functional above 56.7% productive rearrangements and were called segregating when the between-donor standard deviation exceeded 5%. To diagnose cytomegalovirus status from the catalog of TCR beta chain sequences, a statistical classification framework was built. In a later analysis, V and J genes were assigned by comparing TCR nucleotide sequences against IMGT/GENE-DB human TR gene sequences. In a later analysis, CDR3 sequences and most-parsimonious VDJ recombination scenarios were assigned using the TCRdist pipeline. In a later analysis, every TCR beta chain was defined by the combination of its CDR3 amino acid sequence and its V-gene family, and reads without a unique V-gene family were dropped. As a way to deal with suspected cross-contamination and a sequencing artifact, a later analysis dropped under 600 nucleotide sequences that were highly shared and had low generation probability. For each public chain, a later analysis derived a clonal expansion index from normalized ranks of inferred template counts within each repertoire. Generation probabilities in a later analysis came from a VDJ recombination model fitted to out-of-frame rearrangements, and those results were checked against IGoR. In a later analysis, hypergeometric tests were used to score TCR-TCR, TCR-HLA and TCR-CMV co-occurrence, with a repertoire-size bias correction applied to TCR pairs. False discovery rates were estimated in a later analysis by permuting HLA or CMV assignments 20 times. In a later analysis, co-occurring TCRs were grouped using DBSCAN, with TCRdist sequence similarity added in when clustering inside HLA-allele-positive subsets. For co-occurrence clustering, repertoires with fewer than 30,000 or more than 120,000 public chains were excluded, along with four to six repertoires with anomalous nucleotide sharing. Entries here come from immuneACCESS through TCRdb and include only in-frame sequences with V and J called. Some clones fail to appear in such tables; in the studies checked, an unresolved V gene covers under half of the shortfall, and the cause of the remainder is unknown. V, J and clone size reflect that table, while D and trimming were determined from the DNA. This sample holds 100,000 to 150,000 clones; 8% to 9.5% were observed only once. 5.5% of the sample goes to the ten largest clones.

The cohort comprised some 680 healthy bone marrow donors. Cohort members were all nominally healthy when sampled, although unrecorded immune exposures were likely present. The donor was CMV seronegative and belonged to the group of around 400 seronegative cohort members. Each donor provided a peripheral blood sample, and peripheral blood mononuclear cells were used for TCR beta sequencing. Genomic DNA was extracted from the blood cell samples with the Qiagen DNeasy Blood Extraction Kit. This TCR came from a man aged 35 to 55 in good health and CMV-seronegative. Sequenced sample: PBMCs. The chain links TRBV19 with TRBJ1-1, with TRBD1 tentatively as D gene (5 bases match). This receptor carries the CDR3 CASSMGWQGGTEAFF. Here is the DNA: TGTGCCAGTAGTATGGGATGGCAGGGAGGGACTGAAGCTTTCTTT. The full variable domain, with segments outside the CDR3 supplied by the reference TRBV19 and TRBJ1-1 proteins, appears as DGGITQSPKYLFRKEGQNVTLSCEQNLNHDAMYWYRQDPGQGLRLIYYSQIVNDFQKGDIAEGYSVSREKKESFPLTVTSAQKNPTAFYLCASSMGWQGGTEAFFGQGTRLTVV.